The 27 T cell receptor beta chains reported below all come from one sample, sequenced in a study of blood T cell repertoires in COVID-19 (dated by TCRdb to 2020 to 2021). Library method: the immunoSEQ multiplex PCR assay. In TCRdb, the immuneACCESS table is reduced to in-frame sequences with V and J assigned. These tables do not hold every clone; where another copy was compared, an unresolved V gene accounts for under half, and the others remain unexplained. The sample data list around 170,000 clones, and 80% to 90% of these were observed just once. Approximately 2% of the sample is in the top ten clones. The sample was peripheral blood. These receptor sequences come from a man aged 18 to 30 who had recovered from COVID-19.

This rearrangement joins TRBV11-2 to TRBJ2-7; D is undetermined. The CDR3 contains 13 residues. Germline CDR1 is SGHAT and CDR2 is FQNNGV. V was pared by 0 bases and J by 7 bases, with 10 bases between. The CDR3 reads CASSLEDNGEQYF. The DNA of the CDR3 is TGTGCCAGCAGCTTAGAAGACAACGGAGAGCAGTACTTC.

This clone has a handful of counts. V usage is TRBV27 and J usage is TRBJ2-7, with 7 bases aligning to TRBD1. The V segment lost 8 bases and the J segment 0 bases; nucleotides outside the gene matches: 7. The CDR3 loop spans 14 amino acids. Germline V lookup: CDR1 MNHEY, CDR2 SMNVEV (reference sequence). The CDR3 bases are TGTGCCAGCCAAAAACAGGGGAACTCCTACGAGCAGTACTTC. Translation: CASQKQGNSYEQYF.

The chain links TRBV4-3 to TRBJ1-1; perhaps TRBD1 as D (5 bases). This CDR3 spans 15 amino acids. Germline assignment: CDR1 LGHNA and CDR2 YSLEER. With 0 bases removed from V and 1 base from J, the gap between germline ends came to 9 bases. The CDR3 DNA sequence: TGCGCCAGCAGCCAAGAAGCAGGGAAGAACACTGAAGCTTTCTTT. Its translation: CASSQEAGKNTEAFF.

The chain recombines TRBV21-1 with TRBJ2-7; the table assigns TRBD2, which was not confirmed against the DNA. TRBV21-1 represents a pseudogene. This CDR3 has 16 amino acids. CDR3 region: CASSTHGLAGPYEQYF. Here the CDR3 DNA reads TGTGCCAGCAGCACCCACGGACTAGCGGGACCCTACGAGCAGTACTTC.

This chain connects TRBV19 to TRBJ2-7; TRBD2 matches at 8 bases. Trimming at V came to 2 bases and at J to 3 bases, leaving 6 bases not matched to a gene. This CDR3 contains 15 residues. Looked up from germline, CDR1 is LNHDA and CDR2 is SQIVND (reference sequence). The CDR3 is CASSISLAGLYEQYF. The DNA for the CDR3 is TGTGCCAGTAGTATAAGTCTAGCGGGCCTCTACGAGCAGTACTTC.

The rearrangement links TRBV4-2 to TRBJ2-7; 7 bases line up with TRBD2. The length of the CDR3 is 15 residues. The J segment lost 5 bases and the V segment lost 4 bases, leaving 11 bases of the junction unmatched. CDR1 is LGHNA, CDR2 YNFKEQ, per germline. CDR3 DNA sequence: TGTGCCAGCAGCCTTCTGGGGGGAGGGCCGGACGAGCAGTACTTC. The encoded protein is CASSLLGGGPDEQYF.

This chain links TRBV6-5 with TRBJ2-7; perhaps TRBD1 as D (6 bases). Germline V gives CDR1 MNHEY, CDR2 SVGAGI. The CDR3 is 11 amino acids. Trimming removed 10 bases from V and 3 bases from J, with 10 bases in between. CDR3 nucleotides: TGTGCCATTGGACAGTTCTACGAGCAGTACTTC. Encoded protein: CAIGQFYEQYF.

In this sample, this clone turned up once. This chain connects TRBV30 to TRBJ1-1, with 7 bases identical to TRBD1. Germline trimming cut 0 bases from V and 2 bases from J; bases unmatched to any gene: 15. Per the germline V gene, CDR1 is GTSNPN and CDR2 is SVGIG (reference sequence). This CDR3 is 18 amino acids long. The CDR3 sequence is CAWSVSVPGQRVNTEAFF. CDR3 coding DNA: TGTGCCTGGAGTGTGTCAGTCCCGGGACAGCGGGTAAACACTGAAGCTTTCTTT.

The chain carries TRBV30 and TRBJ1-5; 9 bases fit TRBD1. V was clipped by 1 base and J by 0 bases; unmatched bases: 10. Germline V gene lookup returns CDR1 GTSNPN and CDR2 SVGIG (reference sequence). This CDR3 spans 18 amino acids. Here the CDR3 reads CAWSDPGQGVNSNQPQHF. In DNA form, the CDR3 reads TGTGCCTGGAGTGACCCGGGACAGGGTGTCAATAGCAATCAGCCCCAGCATTTT.

The CDR3 here is CASSLVLPNMGHSGNTIYF. The CDR3, as DNA: TGCGCCAGCAGCTTGGTCTTACCCAATATGGGCCACTCTGGAAACACCATATATTTT. The chain couples TRBV5-1 to TRBJ1-3; D is unclear. V shed 0 bases and J shed 0 bases, with 19 bases lying between them. The CDR3 has 19 residues. Germline V gene sequence: CDR1 SGHRS, CDR2 YFSETQ. Full variable domain (missing parts from reference TRBV5-1 and TRBJ1-3): KAGVTQTPRYLIKTRGQQVTLSCSPISGHRSVSWYQQTPGQGLQFLFEYFSETQRNKGNFPGRFSGRQFSNSRSEMNVSTLELGDSALYLCASSLVLPNMGHSGNTIYFGEGSWLTVV.

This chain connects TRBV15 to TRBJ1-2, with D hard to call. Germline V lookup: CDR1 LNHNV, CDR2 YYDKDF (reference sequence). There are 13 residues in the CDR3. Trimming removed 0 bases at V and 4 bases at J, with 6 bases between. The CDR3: CATSREAVYGYTF. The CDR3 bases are TGTGCCACCAGCAGAGAGGCGGTCTATGGCTACACCTTC.

The CDR3 DNA reads as TGTGCCAGCAGTTTTGGCAGGGGGAACTCCTACGAGCAGTACTTC. Its protein is CASSFGRGNSYEQYF. The chain combines TRBV27 with TRBJ2-7, with 7 positions matching TRBD1. The V segment lost 3 bases and the J segment 0 bases; nucleotides outside the gene matches: 5. CDR1 and CDR2 from the germline V gene are MNHEY and SMNVEV (reference sequence). The CDR3 is 15 amino acids.

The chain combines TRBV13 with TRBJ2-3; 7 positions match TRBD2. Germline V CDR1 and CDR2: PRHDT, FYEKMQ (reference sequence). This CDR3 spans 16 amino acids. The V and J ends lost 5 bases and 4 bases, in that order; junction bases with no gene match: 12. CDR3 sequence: CASSPVWVAGADTQYF. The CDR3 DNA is TGTGCCAGCAGCCCCGTTTGGGTAGCGGGTGCAGATACGCAGTATTTT.

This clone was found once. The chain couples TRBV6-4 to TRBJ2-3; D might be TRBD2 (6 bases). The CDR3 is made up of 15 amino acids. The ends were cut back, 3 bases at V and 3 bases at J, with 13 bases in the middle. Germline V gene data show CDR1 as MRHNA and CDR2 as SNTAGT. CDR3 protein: CASSEDRERTDTQYF. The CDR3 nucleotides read TGTGCCAGCAGTGAAGATCGGGAGCGGACAGATACGCAGTATTTT.

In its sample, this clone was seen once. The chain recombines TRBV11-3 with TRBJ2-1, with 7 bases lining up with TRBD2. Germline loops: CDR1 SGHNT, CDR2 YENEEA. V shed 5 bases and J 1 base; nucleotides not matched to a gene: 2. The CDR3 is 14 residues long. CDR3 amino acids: CASSAGESYNEQFF. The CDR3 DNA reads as TGTGCCAGCAGCGCGGGAGAATCCTACAATGAGCAGTTCTTC.

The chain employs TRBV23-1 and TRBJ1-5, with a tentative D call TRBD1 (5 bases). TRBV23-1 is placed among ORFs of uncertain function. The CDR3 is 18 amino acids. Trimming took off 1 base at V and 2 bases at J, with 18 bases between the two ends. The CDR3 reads CASSQYSDGVGGNQPQHF. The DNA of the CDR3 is TGCGCCAGCAGTCAATACTCCGATGGTGTAGGGGGCAATCAGCCCCAGCATTTT.

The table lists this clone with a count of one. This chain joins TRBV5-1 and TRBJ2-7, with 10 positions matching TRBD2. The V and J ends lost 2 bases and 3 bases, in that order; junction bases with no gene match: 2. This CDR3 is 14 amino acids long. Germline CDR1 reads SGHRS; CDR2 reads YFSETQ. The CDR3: CASSFTSGIYEQYF. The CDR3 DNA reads TGCGCCAGCAGCTTCACTAGCGGGATCTACGAGCAGTACTTC.

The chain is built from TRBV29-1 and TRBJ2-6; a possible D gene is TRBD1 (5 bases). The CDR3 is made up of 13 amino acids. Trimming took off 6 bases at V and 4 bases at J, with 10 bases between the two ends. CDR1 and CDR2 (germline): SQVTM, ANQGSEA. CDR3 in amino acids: CSVGVRGANVLTF. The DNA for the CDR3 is TGCAGCGTAGGGGTAAGGGGGGCCAACGTCCTGACTTTC.

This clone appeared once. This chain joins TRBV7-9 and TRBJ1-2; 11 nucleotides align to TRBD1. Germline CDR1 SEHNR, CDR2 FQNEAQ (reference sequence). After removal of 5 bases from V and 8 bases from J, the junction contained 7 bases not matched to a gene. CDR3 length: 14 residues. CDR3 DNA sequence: TGTGCCAGCAGCCCCGGACAGGGGGCTTTAGGCTACACCTTC. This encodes CASSPGQGALGYTF. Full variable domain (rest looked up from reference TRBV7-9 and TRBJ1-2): DTGVSQNPRHKITKRGQNVTFRCDPISEHNRLYWYRQTLGQGPEFLTYFQNEAQLEKSRLLSDRFSAERPKGSFSTLEIQRTEQGDSAMYLCASSPGQGALGYTFGSGTRLTVV.

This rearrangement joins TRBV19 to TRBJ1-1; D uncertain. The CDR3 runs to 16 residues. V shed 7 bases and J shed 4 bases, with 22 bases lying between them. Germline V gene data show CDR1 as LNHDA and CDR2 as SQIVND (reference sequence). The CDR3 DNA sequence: TGTGCCAGTACACTCCGCCCCCCGGGAGGGAGCACTGAAGCTTTCTTT. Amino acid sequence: CASTLRPPGGSTEAFF. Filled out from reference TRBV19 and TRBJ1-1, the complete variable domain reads DGGITQSPKYLFRKEGQNVTLSCEQNLNHDAMYWYRQDPGQGLRLIYYSQIVNDFQKGDIAEGYSVSREKKESFPLTVTSAQKNPTAFYLCASTLRPPGGSTEAFFGQGTRLTVV.

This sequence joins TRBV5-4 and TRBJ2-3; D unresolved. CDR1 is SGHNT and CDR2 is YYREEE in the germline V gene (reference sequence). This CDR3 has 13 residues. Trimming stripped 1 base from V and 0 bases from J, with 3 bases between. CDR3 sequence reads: CASSLYSTDTQYF. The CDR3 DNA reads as TGTGCCAGCAGCTTGTATAGCACAGATACGCAGTATTTT.

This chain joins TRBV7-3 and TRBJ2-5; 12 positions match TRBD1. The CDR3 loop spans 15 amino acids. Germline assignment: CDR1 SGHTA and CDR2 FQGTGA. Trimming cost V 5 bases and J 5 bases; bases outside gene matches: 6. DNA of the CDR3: TGTGCCAGCAGCCCCGGGACAGGGGGCGGTGAGACCCAGTACTTC. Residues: CASSPGTGGGETQYF.

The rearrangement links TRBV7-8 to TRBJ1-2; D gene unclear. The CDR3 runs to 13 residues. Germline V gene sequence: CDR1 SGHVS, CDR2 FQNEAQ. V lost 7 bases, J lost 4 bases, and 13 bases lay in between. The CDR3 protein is CASTPGGLYGYTF. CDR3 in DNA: TGTGCCAGCACCCCAGGCGGACTCTATGGCTACACCTTC.

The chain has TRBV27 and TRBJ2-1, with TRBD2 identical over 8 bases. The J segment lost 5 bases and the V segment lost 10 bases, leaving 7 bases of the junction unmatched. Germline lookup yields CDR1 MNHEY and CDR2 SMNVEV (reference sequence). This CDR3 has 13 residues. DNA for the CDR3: TGTGCCATCTCGGGACTAGGGGACAATGAGCAGTTCTTC. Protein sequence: CAISGLGDNEQFF.

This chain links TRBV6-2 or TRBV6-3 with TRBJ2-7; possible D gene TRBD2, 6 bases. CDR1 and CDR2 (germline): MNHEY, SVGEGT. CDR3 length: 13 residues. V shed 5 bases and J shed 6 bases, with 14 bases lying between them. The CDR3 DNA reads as TGTGCCAGCAGTGTGGACTACCAGGGCGAGCAGTACTTC. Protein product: CASSVDYQGEQYF.

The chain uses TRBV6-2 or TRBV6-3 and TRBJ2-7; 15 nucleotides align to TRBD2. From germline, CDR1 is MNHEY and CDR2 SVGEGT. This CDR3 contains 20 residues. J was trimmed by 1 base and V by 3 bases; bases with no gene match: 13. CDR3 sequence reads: CASSYPRPGLAGGNSYEQYF. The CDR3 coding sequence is TGTGCCAGCAGTTATCCCAGACCGGGACTAGCGGGAGGAAATTCCTACGAGCAGTACTTC.

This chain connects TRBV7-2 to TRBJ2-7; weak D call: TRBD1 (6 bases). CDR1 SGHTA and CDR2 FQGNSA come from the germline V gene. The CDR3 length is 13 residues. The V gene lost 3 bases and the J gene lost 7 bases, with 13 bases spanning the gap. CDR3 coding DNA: TGTGCCAGCAGCTTTTGGGACACAGGGGAGCAGTACTTC. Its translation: CASSFWDTGEQYF.